The sequence of this T cell receptor (beta chain) was determined in a study of blood T cells in healthy people across ages. Study summary: About one barcoded beta molecule per two T cells was the capture yield of template switching.

Per the germline V gene, CDR1 is SGHAT and CDR2 is FQNNGV. The CDR3 is 15 residues long. V lost 5 bases and J lost 0, with 11 bases in between. Overall study results and limits: Estimated diversity across one million T cells was deemed an underestimate.

A second PCR of roughly 6 to 12 cycles used a sample-barcoded 5' primer and a J-beta primer mix. Each CDR3 protein is one row after TCRdb ran MiXCR on the 5' RACE reads. Of under 2 million distinct CDR3 sequences in the sample, 34% were seen once. Regarding this clonotype: Its antigen is as yet unknown.

The chain couples TRBV11-2 to TRBJ2-4; the D gene is possibly TRBD2 (5 bases). Material for sequencing was blood. The source of this sequence is a young woman in good health. The CDR3 is CASSPSRGAKNIQYF. The CDR3 DNA reads TGTGCCAGCAGCCCCTCACGGGGAGCCAAAAACATTCAGTACTTC. The whole variable domain, filled in from reference TRBV11-2 and TRBJ2-4, reads EAGVAQSPRYKIIEKRQSVAFWCNPISGHATLYWYQQILGQGPKLLIQFQNNGVVDDSQLPKDRFSAERLKGVDSTLKIQPAKLEDSAVYLCASSPSRGAKNIQYFGAGTRLSVL.